This TCR beta chain was sequenced in a study of cytomegalovirus exposure and HLA in healthy donors. Study overall: Of the donors genotyped, about 410 in all, about 80% fell in the Caucasian-associated ancestry cluster.

Study-wide findings and caveats: Highly shared sequence variants in one cluster were likely a sequencing artifact. Later analysis reportedly placed an Asian-associated ancestry cluster below the roughly 630-donor mean in N-insertions. Later analysis suggested most CMV-associated TCR beta chains were HLA-restricted.

With regard to this clone: The antigen remains unidentified.

The PCR ran on 60 Vbeta and 13 Jbeta primers. The data were produced by immunoSEQ multiplex PCR, yet TCRdb's version contains in-frame clones alone and is incomplete. The table has roughly 200,000 clones, roughly 78% seen once. This sequence originates from a girl under 18 in good health and CMV-seropositive. The sequencing sample was made of PBMCs.

In DNA form, the CDR3 reads TGTGCCAGCAAATTGGAGGCGGGGGACCAACCGCCCCTCCACTTT. This translates into CASKLEAGDQPPLHF. V usage is TRBV2 and J usage is TRBJ1-6; maybe TRBD1 (5 bases). Germline-derived CDR1 and CDR2 are SNHLY and FYNNEI. V was shortened by 7 bases and J by 13 bases, with 23 bases between the two germline ends. This CDR3 comprises 15 residues.